The rows below give T cell receptor beta chains drawn from one sample of a study of T cells in Graves' hyperthyroidism and ophthalmopathy. TCRdb reprocessed the multiplex PCR reads with MiXCR, giving one entry per CDR3 protein. The profile shows 600,000 or so distinct CDR3 sequences, 13% to 15% of them singletons. The sequenced sample consisted of blood. Source of these receptors: a woman aged 18-35 years with Graves' ophthalmopathy. The CDR3 runs from the conserved cysteine through the conserved F or W. Fields, in order: J gene, V gene, clone size, D gene, CDR3 DNA, CDR3 protein. The D gene is left open where the match is weak. Size tells how often a clone was seen (once, few, many) or the class of an expanded clone, and some rows leave it out.

j_gene: TRBJ1-4
v_gene: TRBV12-3/TRBV12-4
abundance: .
d_gene: TRBD1
CDR3nt: TGTGCCAGCAGTTTAGCGGACAGGGGGTCTGAAAAACTGTTTTTT
CDR3aa: CASSLADRGSEKLFF

j_gene: TRBJ2-7
v_gene: TRBV15
abundance: .
d_gene: .
CDR3nt: TGTGCCACCAGCAGAGATCAGGGGGGAACAGGCGAGCAGTACTTC
CDR3aa: CATSRDQGGTGEQYF

j_gene: TRBJ2-5
v_gene: TRBV28
abundance: .
d_gene: .
CDR3nt: TGTGCCAGCAGCGCAGAGACAGTAAAAGAGACCCAGTACTTC
CDR3aa: CASSAETVKETQYF

j_gene: TRBJ2-1
v_gene: TRBV7-2
abundance: many
d_gene: TRBD2
CDR3nt: TGTGCCAGCAGCTTAGTTAGCGGGAGGGCTGACGAGCAGTTCTTC
CDR3aa: CASSLVSGRADEQFF

j_gene: TRBJ1-2
v_gene: TRBV29-1
abundance: few
d_gene: .
CDR3nt: TGCAGCGTTGAAGATCTTGGGACCCACGCCCGACTCTGGGGCTACACCTTC
CDR3aa: CSVEDLGTHARLWGYTF

j_gene: TRBJ1-1
v_gene: TRBV12-3/TRBV12-4
abundance: many
d_gene: TRBD1
CDR3nt: TGTGCCAGCAGTTTAACGCCGGGACAGGGCCGCACTGAAGCTTTCTTT
CDR3aa: CASSLTPGQGRTEAFF

j_gene: TRBJ2-3
v_gene: TRBV11-1
abundance: many
d_gene: TRBD2
CDR3nt: TGTGCCAGCCGCGGACTAGCGGGCCTGTCCCCAAAGGGGCATACGCAGTATTTT
CDR3aa: CASRGLAGLSPKGHTQYF

j_gene: TRBJ1-4
v_gene: TRBV9
abundance: .
d_gene: .
CDR3nt: TGTGCCAGCAGCGTAGGGGTGGTTACTAATGAAAAACTGTTTTTT
CDR3aa: CASSVGVVTNEKLFF

j_gene: TRBJ1-1
v_gene: TRBV5-1
abundance: many
d_gene: .
CDR3nt: TGCGCCAGCAGCACTGATCCAAACCAGGGTTTTGTTGCTTTCTTT
CDR3aa: CASSTDPNQGFVAFF

j_gene: TRBJ2-1
v_gene: TRBV12-5
abundance: many
d_gene: .
CDR3nt: TGTGCTAGTGGTTTGGAAGTGGGAGGATCCTACAATGAGCAGTTCTTC
CDR3aa: CASGLEVGGSYNEQFF

j_gene: TRBJ2-1
v_gene: TRBV20-1
abundance: .
d_gene: TRBD2
CDR3nt: TGCAGTGCTAGAGTCTCGATCGATTCGACTAGCGGGAGAGGAAAAAACAATGAGCAGTTCTTC
CDR3aa: CSARVSIDSTSGRGKNNEQFF

j_gene: TRBJ2-7
v_gene: TRBV6-1
abundance: many
d_gene: .
CDR3nt: TGTGAGGCAAGGGGCGGCAGGATGTACGAGCAGTACTTC
CDR3aa: CEARGGRMYEQYF

j_gene: TRBJ1-3
v_gene: TRBV30
abundance: many
d_gene: TRBD1
CDR3nt: TGTGCCTGGGGGACAGGGATTGGAAACACCATATATTTT
CDR3aa: CAWGTGIGNTIYF

j_gene: TRBJ2-2
v_gene: TRBV24-1
abundance: .
d_gene: .
CDR3nt: TGTGCCACCAGTGATTTTTCCCGGGTAGAGAACACCGGGGAGCTGTTTTTT
CDR3aa: CATSDFSRVENTGELFF

j_gene: TRBJ2-1
v_gene: TRBV6-8
abundance: many
d_gene: TRBD1
CDR3nt: TGTGCCAGCAGTTACTCGAGTTACAGGGGGCATCTGGACAATGAGCAGTTCTTC
CDR3aa: CASSYSSYRGHLDNEQFF

j_gene: TRBJ1-1
v_gene: TRBV30
abundance: many
d_gene: TRBD1
CDR3nt: TGTGCCTGGAGTGTTGACTCGTCAGGGGGCACTGAAGCTTTCTTT
CDR3aa: CAWSVDSSGGTEAFF

j_gene: TRBJ2-1
v_gene: TRBV7-2
abundance: many
d_gene: .
CDR3nt: TGTGCCAGCAGCCGCCGGCCCTACAATGAGCAGTTCTTC
CDR3aa: CASSRRPYNEQFF

j_gene: TRBJ2-5
v_gene: TRBV6-1
abundance: many
d_gene: .
CDR3nt: TGTGCCAGCAGCAGGGGGACTGGGGTCGAGACCCAGTACTTC
CDR3aa: CASSRGTGVETQYF

j_gene: TRBJ1-5
v_gene: TRBV7-2
abundance: many
d_gene: TRBD1
CDR3nt: TGTGCCAGCAGCTCCACAGGGGATCAGCCCCAGCATTTT
CDR3aa: CASSSTGDQPQHF

j_gene: TRBJ1-6
v_gene: TRBV18
abundance: many
d_gene: TRBD1
CDR3nt: TGTGCCAGCCACGGGACAGATAATTCACCCCTCCACTTT
CDR3aa: CASHGTDNSPLHF

j_gene: TRBJ1-5
v_gene: TRBV7-9
abundance: many
d_gene: .
CDR3nt: TGTGCCAGCAGTTCCCAGGGAGCCAATCAGCCCCAGCATTTT
CDR3aa: CASSSQGANQPQHF

j_gene: TRBJ2-2
v_gene: TRBV12-3/TRBV12-4
abundance: many
d_gene: TRBD2
CDR3nt: TGTGCCAGCAGTCTACTAGCGGGAGGTCCCGAAGTCACCGGGGAGCTGTTTTTT
CDR3aa: CASSLLAGGPEVTGELFF

j_gene: TRBJ2-7
v_gene: TRBV6-5
abundance: many
d_gene: .
CDR3nt: TGTGCCAGCAGTTACCGACTTTCAGGGGGGACGCACGAGCAGTACTTC
CDR3aa: CASSYRLSGGTHEQYF

j_gene: TRBJ2-5
v_gene: TRBV30
abundance: few
d_gene: .
CDR3nt: TGTGCCTGGAGTTATCCCCTCGGCCAAGAGACCCAGTACTTC
CDR3aa: CAWSYPLGQETQYF

j_gene: TRBJ2-1
v_gene: TRBV7-8
abundance: many
d_gene: .
CDR3nt: TGTGCCAGCAGCTCGGGCAGAGCCTACAATGAGCAGTTCTTC
CDR3aa: CASSSGRAYNEQFF

j_gene: TRBJ1-2
v_gene: TRBV19
abundance: .
d_gene: .
CDR3nt: TGTGCCAGTAGTATTCGGGGCAGGGGCGAAGCTAACTATGGCTACACCTTC
CDR3aa: CASSIRGRGEANYGYTF

j_gene: TRBJ2-2
v_gene: TRBV24-1
abundance: few
d_gene: .
CDR3nt: TGTGCCACCAGTGATTCGTTACACGGGGAGCTGTTTTTT
CDR3aa: CATSDSLHGELFF